The T cell receptor (beta chain) under discussion was sequenced for a study of shared clonotypes between healthy human individuals (dated by TCRdb to between 2020 and 2021). With respect to the entire study: The cohort included three men and a couple of women between 18 and 49 years of age. Per donor, three plates each were used for CD4 naive and CD4 memory, two for CD8 naive, and one for CD8 memory. Blood TCR repertoires of five healthy adults were deeply sequenced to estimate repertoire size and the extent of clonotype sharing between individuals. To increase sequencing depth and limit assay-specific biases, different laboratories used diverse techniques to prepare libraries and sequence TCR repertoires. Between about 0.85 and 8.9 billion PBMCs per donor were obtained by leukapheresis. General findings and caveats noted by the study authors: Because the study included a small number of donors, the genetic and exposure-history diversity represented was limited. Pairwise subsampling indicated that sequencing depth was expected to affect the degree of clonotype sharing among donors. Across a handful of donors, roughly 5% of naive CD4, around 3.5% of naive CD8, roughly 2.3% of memory CD4, and around 0.4% of memory CD8 clonotypes were shared. Higher generation probabilities were observed for clonotypes shared by all four sorted-subset donors than for non-shared clonotypes. Rarefaction of sorted-subset datasets indicated incomplete sequencing despite the large sequencing depth. Estimated clonotype richness was generally larger for naive than for memory subsets. Sampling was restricted to blood, and TCR repertoires in tissues likely differ from the TCR repertoires found in blood.

Using the deep immunoSEQ assay, multiplex PCR amplified TCR CDR3 regions from genomic DNA. For each cell subset, the extracted genomic DNA was distributed evenly across all wells of several immunoSEQ 96-well plates, and each plate served as one replicate. For sorted subsets, around 200 ng genomic DNA, equal to about 30,000 T cell genomes, was loaded into each replicate PCR. Purified libraries were quantified with a Qubit 3.0 fluorometer, sized on a Bioanalyzer 2100, and re-quantified with the KAPA Library Quantification kit. Every immunoSEQ 96-well plate was sequenced on a separate single-read 150-cycle Illumina NextSeq 550 flow cell. The paper's processing steps were these. Because the immunoSEQ output included only junctional sequences and no quality scores, the filtering could not be the same as the filtering used for full-length reads. To assign V/J genes and CDR3, sequences were annotated using PyIR, a Python wrapper for IgBLAST v1.9, with IMGT germline references. Reads were removed for weak V/J assignments (E-value above 1e-6), missing CDR3, stop codons, out-of-frame junctions, or ambiguous translated residues. V3J clonotypes were defined as sequences sharing the same inferred V gene, J gene, and CDR3 amino acid sequence. The percentage overlap between two repertoires was calculated by dividing the number of shared unique clonotypes by the size of the smaller repertoire. Richness of each repertoire was evaluated using RTK rarefaction, the Chao1 estimator, and Recon v2.1 estimates of unobserved clonotypes. Generation probabilities were computed with OLGA for all TCRbeta clonotypes obtained by the gDNA method from several donors. Not all clones reach the TCRdb copy of this immuneACCESS table, which keeps in-frame sequences only. Checked studies attribute under half of the gap to unresolved V genes and leave the rest unexplained. V and J calls and clone size follow that table, whereas D and trimming were derived from the DNA. For this sample the table gives 2 million or so clones, of which 95% were detected only once. The ten most abundant clones make up more than 0.1% of the sample.

Notes on this clone: No cognate antigen has been identified for it. Base quality data are lacking; no much larger clone is found one base away.

Relative to germline, V is 6 bases shorter and J is 8 bases shorter, with 17 bases between their ends. Based on the germline V gene (reference sequence), the CDR1 and CDR2 sequences are SGHNT and YYREEE. Its CDR3 holds 14 amino acids, cysteine through phenylalanine. The DNA shown is the 42-base CDR3, in frame from base 1. The donors were healthy, HIV-negative adults with no recently reported acute infections or vaccinations. All donors were Caucasian adults living in Nashville, Tennessee, USA. CD4+ T cells were enriched by magnetic negative selection, after which naive cells were positively selected on CD45RA and the negative fraction was taken as the memory subset. Blood was collected by leukapheresis, and PBMCs were isolated by Ficoll-Histopaque density gradient centrifugation and then cryopreserved in liquid nitrogen vapor phase. Analytical flow cytometry was used to check the purity and quantity of every magnetically sorted T cell population. Each sorted fraction had its genomic DNA isolated and then quantified by UV absorbance on a Nanodrop 2000c.

The chain employs TRBV5-4 and TRBJ1-4, with no confidently assigned D gene. Sequencing input: naive CD4+ T cells sorted from blood. This sample's cell subset or site label indicates: CD45RA+ positively selected. The receptor comes from a man younger than 30 in good health. The bases read TGTGCCAGCACCTCACGAGGCTCTGGAGAAAAACTGTTTTTT. Protein translation: CASTSRGSGEKLFF.